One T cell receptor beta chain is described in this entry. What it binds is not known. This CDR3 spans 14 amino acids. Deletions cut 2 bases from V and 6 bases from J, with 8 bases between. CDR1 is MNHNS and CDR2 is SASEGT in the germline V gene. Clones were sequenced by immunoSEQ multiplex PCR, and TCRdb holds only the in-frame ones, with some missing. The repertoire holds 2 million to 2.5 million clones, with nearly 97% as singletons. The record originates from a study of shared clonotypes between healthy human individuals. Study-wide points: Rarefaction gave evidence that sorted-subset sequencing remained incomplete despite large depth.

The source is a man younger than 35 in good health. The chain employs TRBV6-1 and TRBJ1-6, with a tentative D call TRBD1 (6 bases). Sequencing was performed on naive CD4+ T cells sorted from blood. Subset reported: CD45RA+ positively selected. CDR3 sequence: CASSERGTNSPLHF. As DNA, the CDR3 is TGTGCCAGCAGTGAAAGGGGGACTAATTCACCCCTCCACTTT.